A single sample gave rise to the 29 T cell receptor beta chains below, sequenced in a study of tumor T cells in aggressive B-cell lymphoma. Assay used: immunoSEQ multiplex PCR; TCRdb lists only in-frame clones, some missing. This table has several thousand clones, roughly 89% appearing once. Sequencing was done on a sample of tumor tissue. The receptor source for this set is an adult with diffuse large B cell lymphoma.

The rearrangement uses TRBV2 and TRBJ1-2; D may be TRBD1 (6 bases). CDR1 is SNHLY, CDR2 FYNNEI, per germline. The V gene lost 8 bases and the J gene lost 1 base, with 17 bases spanning the gap. CDR3 length: 15 residues. The CDR3 spells CASRKDRGNNYGYTF. DNA of the CDR3: TGTGCCAGCCGAAAGGACAGAGGGAATAACTATGGCTACACCTTC.

The rearrangement links TRBV10-1 to TRBJ1-4; 9 bases match TRBD1. There are 17 residues in the CDR3. The junction had 15 bases not matched to a gene; V was cut back by 6 bases and J by 7 bases. CDR1 WNHNN and CDR2 SYGVQD come from the germline V gene (reference sequence). The CDR3 nucleotides read TGCGCCAGCAGCGAGAGCCGTTGGAGGACAGGGGTTGAAAAACTGTTTTTT. Its protein is CASSESRWRTGVEKLFF.

V is TRBV5-6 and J is TRBJ2-5; D gene uncertain. Per germline, CDR1 SGHDT and CDR2 YYEEEE. Trimming removed 3 bases at V and 14 bases at J, with 17 bases between. The CDR3 has 12 amino acids. DNA of the CDR3: TGTGCCAGCAGCTCTGTCGGAGCGCGCTCTTACTTC. It codes for CASSSVGARSYF.

A single count supports this clone. The V and J genes are TRBV5-8 and TRBJ1-2; D ambiguous. Trimming removed 2 bases at V and 3 bases at J, with 14 bases between. This CDR3 has 15 residues. Germline V lookup: CDR1 SGHTS, CDR2 YDEGEE. The CDR3 protein is CASSLVSPTDYGYTF. CDR3 sequence (DNA): TGTGCCAGCAGCTTAGTATCCCCCACTGACTATGGCTACACCTTC.

CDR3 nucleotide sequence: TGTGCCATCAGTGAGGGGGGGAGTAGGCTTGAAGAGACCCAGTACTTC. Its protein product is CAISEGGSRLEETQYF. The rearrangement links TRBV10-3 to TRBJ2-5; D possibly corresponds to TRBD2 (6 bases). Germline V gene lookup returns CDR1 ENHRY and CDR2 SYGVKD. V lost 2 bases to trimming and J lost 3 bases, with 16 bases between them. CDR3 length equals 16 residues.

The table lists this clone with a few counts. The chain links TRBV11-2 to TRBJ2-1; 9 bases match TRBD2. Germline assignment: CDR1 SGHAT and CDR2 FQNNGV. CDR3 length: 16 amino acids. V lost 4 bases and J lost 8; bases outside the gene matches: 12. CDR3 region: CASSWSGASGTYEQFF. CDR3 sequence (DNA): TGTGCCAGCAGCTGGTCGGGGGCTAGCGGGACTTATGAGCAGTTCTTC.

V gene TRBV30 combines with J gene TRBJ2-7; 10 bases are shared with TRBD2. The CDR3 is 14 amino acids. V trimming: 1 base; J trimming: 4 bases; junction bases outside the gene matches: 4. Germline CDR1 is GTSNPN and CDR2 is SVGIG (reference sequence). CDR3 nucleotide sequence: TGTGCCTGGAGTGGGGTAGCGGGAGGATACGAGCAGTACTTC. This codes for CAWSGVAGGYEQYF.

This rearrangement joins TRBV19 to TRBJ1-4; D gene unclear. Germline V gene sequence: CDR1 LNHDA, CDR2 SQIVND (reference sequence). The CDR3 spans 14 residues. With 7 bases removed from V and 5 bases from J, the gap between germline ends came to 14 bases. The CDR3 sequence is CASTKAGLNEKLFF. The CDR3 bases are TGTGCCAGTACCAAAGCGGGATTAAATGAAAAACTGTTTTTT.

This clone turned up a few times. The rearrangement uses TRBV5-4 and TRBJ2-7, with a possible D match to TRBD2 (6 bases). The CDR3 has 15 residues. Trimming took 2 bases from V and 0 from J, leaving 12 bases between them. Per the germline V gene, CDR1 is SGHNT and CDR2 is YYREEE (reference sequence). The CDR3 DNA follows: TGTGCCAGCAGCTTCAGCGCTAGCGCCTCCTACGAGCAGTACTTC. Translated, it gives CASSFSASASYEQYF.

This sequence joins TRBV28 and TRBJ2-7; 8 bases fit TRBD2. This CDR3 contains 13 residues. The germline V gene encodes CDR1 MDHEN and CDR2 SYDVKM. V shed 10 bases, J shed 6 bases, and the junction held 11 bases outside the gene matches. The DNA for the CDR3 is TGTGCCACCAGGACTAGCCTGTATAGCGAGCAGTACTTC. This gives the protein CATRTSLYSEQYF.

The chain has TRBV7-2 and TRBJ2-7; 9 bases agree with TRBD2. This CDR3 has 15 residues. Germline values: CDR1 SGHTA, CDR2 FQGNSA. V was pared by 1 base and J by 3 bases, with 4 bases of the junction left unmatched. In nucleotides, the CDR3 is TGTGCCAGCAGCTTAGTAGTAGCGGGAGACTACGAGCAGTACTTC. Residues: CASSLVVAGDYEQYF.

V usage is TRBV30 and J usage is TRBJ2-1; TRBD2 matches 8 bases. CDR1 is GTSNPN and CDR2 is SVGIG in the germline V gene (reference sequence). The length of the CDR3 is 16 residues. Losses at the gene ends were 1 base for V and 4 bases for J; bases not matched to a gene: 9. CDR3 sequence (DNA): TGTGCCTGGAGTGAAATCGCGGGGGGCCCGTACAATGAGCAGTTCTTC. Protein: CAWSEIAGGPYNEQFF.

The chain has TRBV21-1 and TRBJ2-1; the D call in the table, TRBD2, was not verified against the DNA. TRBV21-1 is designated a pseudogene. The CDR3 sequence is 13 residues long. The CDR3 DNA sequence: TGTGCCAGCAGACTAGCGGGAGGGAGTGAGCAGTTCTTC. Encoded protein: CASRLAGGSEQFF.

This clone showed up just once. The chain uses TRBV18 and TRBJ2-3, with unresolved D. The CDR3 loop spans 12 amino acids. Germline CDR1 is KGHSH and CDR2 is LQKENI. Trimming removed 3 bases at V and 6 bases at J, with 7 bases between. CDR3 nucleotide sequence: TGTGCCAGCTCACCCGTCCTTGATACGCAGTATTTT. This codes for CASSPVLDTQYF.

The genes are TRBV2 and TRBJ2-4, with 8 positions matching TRBD2. V shed 7 bases, J shed 1 base, and the junction held 15 bases outside the gene matches. This CDR3 spans 18 amino acids. Germline loops: CDR1 SNHLY, CDR2 FYNNEI. The CDR3 sequence is CASNILSGRALAKNIQYF. CDR3 coding DNA: TGTGCCAGCAACATACTCAGCGGGAGAGCCCTCGCCAAAAACATTCAGTACTTC. The full variable domain, completed using reference TRBV2 and TRBJ2-4, is EPEVTQTPSHQVTQMGQEVILRCVPISNHLYFYWYRQILGQKVEFLVSFYNNEISEKSEIFDDQFSVERPDGSNFTLKIRSTKLEDSAMYFCASNILSGRALAKNIQYFGAGTRLSVL.

The V and J genes are TRBV29-1 and TRBJ2-1, with D tentatively TRBD1 (7 bases). V lost 5 bases to trimming and J lost 8 bases, with 13 bases between them. This CDR3 has 12 residues. The V gene's germline CDR1 is SQVTM and CDR2 ANQGSEA. Written as DNA, the CDR3 is TGCAGCGTTCCAACAGGGGAGGATGAGCAGTTCTTC. This translates into CSVPTGEDEQFF.

This chain connects TRBV9 to TRBJ2-1; D gene unclear. Germline CDR1 and CDR2: SGDLS and YYNGEE. Trimming took off 4 bases at V and 2 bases at J, with 10 bases between the two ends. The CDR3 loop spans 14 amino acids. CDR3 residues: CASSPTITYNEQFF. The DNA for the CDR3 is TGTGCCAGCAGCCCAACAATTACCTACAATGAGCAGTTCTTC.

In its sample, this clone was seen once. The gene calls are TRBV5-1 and TRBJ2-4, with 7 bases matching TRBD2. Unmatched junction bases numbered 9, after V lost 4 bases and J lost 8 bases. CDR1 is SGHRS, CDR2 YFSETQ, per germline. The CDR3 consists of 14 residues. The CDR3 region is CASSAGDGTYIQYF. CDR3 sequence (DNA): TGCGCCAGCAGCGCGGGGGACGGGACGTACATTCAGTACTTC.

The chain links TRBV4-3 to TRBJ1-1; tentatively, D is TRBD1 (5 bases). Per germline, CDR1 LGHNA and CDR2 YSLEER. The CDR3 extends over 18 amino acids. Trimming stripped 0 bases from V and 0 bases from J, with 17 bases between. CDR3 protein: CASSQDRGVLYMNTEAFF. The CDR3 DNA is TGCGCCAGCAGCCAAGATCGGGGGGTCCTCTACATGAACACTGAAGCTTTCTTT.

The chain combines TRBV15 with TRBJ1-5; 7 positions match TRBD1. This CDR3 has 14 amino acids. Germline values: CDR1 LNHNV, CDR2 YYDKDF (reference sequence). V gave up 3 bases and J gave up 6 bases; unmatched junction bases: 5. Here the CDR3 reads CATSSRQGRQPQHF. The DNA for the CDR3 is TGTGCCACCAGCAGCAGACAGGGACGTCAGCCCCAGCATTTT.

For this clone: The junction departs from germline at one end; a sequencing error may be responsible. The rearrangement uses TRBV7-7 and TRBJ1-5; D uncertain. The CDR3 is 14 amino acids. Germline-derived CDR1 and CDR2 are SSHAT and FNYEAQ (reference sequence). In DNA form, the CDR3 reads TGTGCTAGCAGCCTCTACAGCCCCAATCAGCCCCAGCATTTT. Translation: CASSLYSPNQPQHF.

This clone was detected a few times. In DNA, the CDR3 is TGTGCCAGCAGTAACGCGGGACTAGTCAATGAGCAGTTCTTC. As protein: CASSNAGLVNEQFF. This chain joins TRBV28 and TRBJ2-1, with 8 bases that match TRBD2. The V segment lost 5 bases and the J segment 6 bases; nucleotides outside the gene matches: 6. There are 14 residues in the CDR3. Germline values: CDR1 MDHEN, CDR2 SYDVKM.

V and J are TRBV9 and TRBJ2-3; 7 nucleotides agree with TRBD2. The germline V gene has CDR1 SGDLS and CDR2 YYNGEE. There are 15 residues in the CDR3. J lost 6 bases, V lost 4 bases, and 11 bases had no gene match. For the CDR3, the DNA is TGTGCCAGCAGCCAAGTAAGCGGGGCCTGGGATACGCAGTATTTT. It encodes CASSQVSGAWDTQYF.

The chain combines TRBV7-9 with TRBJ1-1; D remains unclear. CDR3 length: 14 amino acids. Germline CDR1 and CDR2: SEHNR and FQNEAQ (reference sequence). V shed 3 bases and J shed 7 bases, with 15 bases lying between them. The chain's CDR3 is CASSFGEGYGEAFF. The CDR3 coding sequence is TGTGCCAGCAGCTTTGGGGAGGGTTACGGTGAAGCTTTCTTT.

The V call is TRBV18, the J call TRBJ1-1; no definite D call. CDR1 is KGHSH and CDR2 is LQKENI in the germline V gene. Between the trimmed V and J ends, which lost 2 bases and 1 base, there was a span of 11 bases. There are 15 residues in the CDR3. CDR3 DNA: TGTGCCAGCTCACCAGTGGGCCCCACGAACACTGAAGCTTTCTTT. Translating it yields CASSPVGPTNTEAFF.

About this clone: At one end, the junction sequence differs from germline, possibly due to a read error. V and J are TRBV5-1 and TRBJ1-1; D is ambiguous. CDR1 and CDR2 from the germline V gene are SGHRS and YFSETQ. The CDR3 totals 13 residues. The CDR3 sequence is CASNLGRNTEAFF. DNA of the CDR3: TGCGCCAGCAACTTGGGCAGGAACACTGAAGCTTTCTTT.

The CDR3 region has the DNA TGTGCCAGCAGCTGGATAGACAGGGGGTTTGCATACGAGCAGTACTTC. Translated, it gives CASSWIDRGFAYEQYF. The V gene is TRBV5-6, the J gene TRBJ2-7, with TRBD1 identical over 9 bases. This CDR3 comprises 16 residues. CDR1 is SGHDT and CDR2 is YYEEEE in the germline V gene. V lost 3 bases, J lost 4 bases, and 11 bases stayed unmatched.

The chain links TRBV5-1 to TRBJ2-5, with 10 positions matching TRBD1. The length of the CDR3 is 16 residues. V was clipped by 0 bases and J by 5 bases; unmatched bases: 7. CDR1 is SGHRS, CDR2 YFSETQ, per germline. CDR3 in DNA: TGCGCCAGCAGCTTGGAGCCGGGACAGGGGAGGGAGACCCAGTACTTC. It yields the protein CASSLEPGQGRETQYF.

The V gene is TRBV5-1, the J gene TRBJ2-2; maybe TRBD2 (7 bases). The germline V gene encodes CDR1 SGHRS and CDR2 YFSETQ. V lost 3 bases to trimming and J lost 0 bases, with 18 bases between them. The CDR3 has 18 amino acids. DNA for the CDR3: TGCGCCAGCAGCTCCCCCCTTAGGGGGGGACCGAACACCGGGGAGCTGTTTTTT. It yields the protein CASSSPLRGGPNTGELFF.